This entry is about one T cell receptor beta chain. What it recognizes is unknown. The record originates from a study of long-term antiretroviral therapy in people with HIV. Each donor had at least one pre-ART and at least two post-ART PBMC samples. Without exception, participants with HIV were treated in the United States. Findings of the study overall: CDR3 lengths in HIV samples spanned a narrower range than controls.

At the survey level, the v3.0 immunoSEQ assay was run. Profiled with immunoSEQ multiplex PCR; TCRdb holds only in-frame clones, not every one. This repertoire shows 21,000 or so clones, about 80% found once; its top ten account for 4.6%. This CDR3 is 17 amino acids long. Germline V CDR1 and CDR2: SNHLY, FYNNEI. J gave up 0 bases and V 1 base, and 8 bases lay outside the gene matches. This TCR was sampled from a young man with HIV. The chain combines TRBV2 with TRBJ1-1, with 7 bases that match TRBD1. Sequences were derived from unsorted PBMCs, sampled 0.5 years after starting antiretroviral therapy. The CDR3 bases are TGTGCCAGCAGTGAAGAGGGACAGACGGTTATGAACACTGAAGCTTTCTTT. It yields the protein CASSEEGQTVMNTEAFF.